This T cell receptor beta chain was found in a study of Graves' ophthalmopathy and Graves' hyperthyroidism. Findings and limits, study-wide: Ophthalmopathy progression prediction by the model yielded a sensitivity of 60% to 71% and a specificity of under 80%. Distinction of ophthalmopathy from stable hyperthyroidism by a 13-signature model reached about 87% sensitivity and 75% to 84% specificity. Blood was where most expanded thyroid clonotypes above 0.001 frequency also turned up.

Of note for this clonotype: The antigen is not known.

RNA transcripts were the template, and TCR beta CDR3 regions were amplified from them. Amplification began with first-round RT-PCR using HTBI primers, then second-round multiplex PCR was performed. TCRdb fed the multiplex PCR reads into MiXCR, producing one record per CDR3 protein. Among around 1.1 million distinct CDR3 sequences listed, about two fifths were seen once. Other autoimmune diseases, uncontrolled infections, pregnancy and lactation each led to patient exclusion. J was trimmed by 3 bases and V by 6 bases; bases with no gene match: 14. This CDR3 has 17 amino acids. Germline V CDR1 and CDR2: LNHDA, SQIVND (reference sequence).

The V gene is TRBV19, the J gene TRBJ2-7, with 10 bases lining up with TRBD1. Sequencing input: peripheral blood or thyroid tissue (not recorded which). This receptor was taken from an adult man with Graves' hyperthyroidism. The CDR3 region is CASSTGTGDITGYEQYF. Here the CDR3 DNA reads TGTGCCAGTAGCACCGGGACAGGGGATATCACGGGCTACGAGCAGTACTTC.